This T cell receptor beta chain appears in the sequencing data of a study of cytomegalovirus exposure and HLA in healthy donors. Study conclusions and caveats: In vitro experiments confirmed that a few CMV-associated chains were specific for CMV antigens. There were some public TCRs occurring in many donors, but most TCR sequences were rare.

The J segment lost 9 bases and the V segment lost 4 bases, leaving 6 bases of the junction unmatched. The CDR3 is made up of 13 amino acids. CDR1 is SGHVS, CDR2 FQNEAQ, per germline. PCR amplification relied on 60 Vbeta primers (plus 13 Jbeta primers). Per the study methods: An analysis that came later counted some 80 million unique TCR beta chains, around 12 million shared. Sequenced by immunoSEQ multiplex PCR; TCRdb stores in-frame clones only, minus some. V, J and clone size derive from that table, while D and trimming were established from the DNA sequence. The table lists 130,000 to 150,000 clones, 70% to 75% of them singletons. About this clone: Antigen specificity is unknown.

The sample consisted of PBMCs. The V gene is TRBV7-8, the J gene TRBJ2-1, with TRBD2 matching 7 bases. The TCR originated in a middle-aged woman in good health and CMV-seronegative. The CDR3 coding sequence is TGTGCCAGCAGCTCACCGGGGGGTGGTGAGCAGTTCTTC. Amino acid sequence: CASSSPGGGEQFF.